The 11 T cell receptor beta chains given below trace back to one sample, sequenced in a study of OX40 agonist ivuxolimab in advanced cancers. The library was obtained by the immunoSEQ multiplex PCR assay. Entries here come from immuneACCESS through TCRdb and include only in-frame sequences with V and J called. Some clones fail to appear in such tables; in the studies checked, an unresolved V gene covers under half of the shortfall, and the cause of the remainder is unknown. In this sample the table shows over 60,000 clones, roughly 85% of which occur a single time. The top ten clones comprise less than 7.5% of the sample. Material: CD4+ or CD8+ T cells sorted from blood, obtained in a trial of the OX40 agonist ivuxolimab. All receptors derive from an adult with an advanced solid tumor such as melanoma, head and neck, liver or kidney cancer.

The chain recombines TRBV5-6 with TRBJ2-7; 10 positions agree with TRBD1. Germline values: CDR1 SGHDT, CDR2 YYEEEE. CDR3 length: 14 residues. With V trimmed by 4 bases and J by 5 bases, 6 bases remained unmatched. The CDR3 region has the DNA TGTGCCAGCAGCGGCCGGGACAGGGGCCACGAGCAGTACGTC. Translated, it gives CASSGRDRGHEQYV.

The rearrangement uses TRBV27 and TRBJ1-1; D is undetermined. V lost 5 bases and J lost 5, with 9 bases in between. Germline V gene data show CDR1 as MNHEY and CDR2 as SMNVEV (reference sequence). The CDR3 has 12 amino acids. The CDR3 is CASSGGGTEAFF. The CDR3 bases are TGTGCCAGCAGTGGCGGTGGGACTGAAGCTTTCTTT.

This sequence joins TRBV9 and TRBJ2-1; perhaps D is TRBD1 or TRBD2 (5 bases each). There are 17 residues in the CDR3. Trimming removed 0 bases from V and 0 bases from J, with 13 bases in between. Germline V gives CDR1 SGDLS, CDR2 YYNGEE. CDR3 sequence reads: CASSVGPGTSSYNEQFF. The CDR3 DNA reads TGTGCCAGCAGCGTAGGCCCGGGGACGAGCTCCTACAATGAGCAGTTCTTC.

The V gene is TRBV28, the J gene TRBJ2-2, with 12 bases that match TRBD2. Looked up from germline, CDR1 is MDHEN and CDR2 is SYDVKM. V lost 1 base and J lost 7; bases outside the gene matches: 13. This CDR3 spans 19 amino acids. Written as DNA, the CDR3 is TGTGCCAGCAGTTTATACACCGTATCTCTAGCGGGAGGGCACGGGGAGCTGTTTTTT. As protein: CASSLYTVSLAGGHGELFF.

The rearrangement joins TRBV10-3 to TRBJ1-2; no firm D call. Germline CDR1 ENHRY, CDR2 SYGVKD. This CDR3 is built from 13 residues. The V and J ends lost 2 bases and 4 bases respectively, with 8 bases between them. CDR3 loop: CAISEGTTYGYTF. CDR3 in DNA: TGTGCCATCAGTGAGGGCACCACCTATGGCTACACCTTC.

This chain uses TRBV29-1 with TRBJ1-2; tentatively, D is TRBD1 (5 bases). This CDR3 comprises 12 residues. Trimming pared 7 bases from V and 8 bases from J, leaving 17 bases between. The germline gives CDR1 SQVTM, CDR2 ANQGSEA. The CDR3 coding sequence is TGCAGCGCTAACCAGGGAAATCGCGGCTACACCTTC. It codes for CSANQGNRGYTF.

The J gene is TRBJ1-1, the V gene TRBV21-1; the D call TRBD1 from the table was never checked on the DNA. TRBV21-1 is recorded as a pseudogene. The CDR3 is made up of 16 amino acids. The CDR3 sequence: CASSSRQVNAPTEAFF. The CDR3 DNA reads as TGTGCCAGCAGCTCTCGACAGGTTAACGCTCCCACTGAAGCTTTCTTT.

Notes on this clone: Other DNA sequences of this sample code for an identical CDR3. The CDR3 here is CASSLSQDAQYF. The CDR3, as DNA: TGCGCCAGCAGCTTGAGTCAGGATGCGCAGTACTTC. This chain connects TRBV5-1 to TRBJ2-7, with no clear D. The CDR3 sequence is 12 residues long. V lost 1 base and J 9 bases, leaving 11 bases between the germline ends. In germline, CDR1 is SGHRS, CDR2 YFSETQ.

The rearrangement joins TRBV7-6 to TRBJ2-3; the D is unclear. The CDR3 totals 13 residues. The germline gives CDR1 SGHVS, CDR2 FNYEAQ. V gave up 0 bases and J gave up 4 bases, with 5 bases separating them. CDR3 sequence: CASSLAPPDTQYF. The CDR3 coding sequence is TGTGCCAGCAGCTTAGCACCCCCAGATACGCAGTATTTT.

V and J are TRBV7-2 and TRBJ2-1, with D possibly matching TRBD2 (5 bases). CDR1 is SGHTA, CDR2 FQGNSA, per germline. This CDR3 spans 13 amino acids. V dropped 3 bases and J dropped 6 bases, with 9 bases sitting between them. CDR3 region: CASSFGRGNEQFF. In nucleotides, the CDR3 is TGTGCCAGCAGCTTCGGACGGGGCAATGAGCAGTTCTTC.

This chain connects TRBV19 to TRBJ1-5; D is possibly TRBD1 (5 bases). V shed 4 bases and J shed 10 bases, with 23 bases lying between them. The CDR3 extends over 16 amino acids. The germline CDR1 and CDR2 sequences are LNHDA and SQIVND (reference sequence). Here the CDR3 reads CASSTTGRGRVLPQHF. Written as DNA, the CDR3 is TGTGCCAGTAGTACAACAGGTCGGGGAAGGGTGCTTCCCCAGCATTTT.